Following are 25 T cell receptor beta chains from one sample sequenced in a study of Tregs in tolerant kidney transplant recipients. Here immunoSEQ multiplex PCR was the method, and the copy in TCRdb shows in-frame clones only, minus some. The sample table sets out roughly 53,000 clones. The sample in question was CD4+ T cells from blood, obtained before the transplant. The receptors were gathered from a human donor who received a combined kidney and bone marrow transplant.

The covered CDR3 bases are TGTGCCAGCAGTGACAGGGGGTTAGATGGC. Its translation is CASSDRGLDG. Given in full, the CDR3 is CASSDRGLDGYTF. The genes are TRBV6-2 or TRBV6-3 and TRBJ1-2, with 9 positions matching TRBD1. The CDR3 extends 3 residues past the end of the read, so its final part is completed from the germline J gene. The germline CDR1 and CDR2 sequences are MNHEY and SVGEGT. The CDR3 contains 13 residues. V was clipped by 5 bases and J by 6 bases; unmatched bases: 4.

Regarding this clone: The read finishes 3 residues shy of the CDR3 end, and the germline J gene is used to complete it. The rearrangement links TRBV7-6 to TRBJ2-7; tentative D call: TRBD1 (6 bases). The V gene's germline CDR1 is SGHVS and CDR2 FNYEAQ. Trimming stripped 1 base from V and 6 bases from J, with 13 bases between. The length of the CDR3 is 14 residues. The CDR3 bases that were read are TGTGCCAGCAGCTTAGGGGGGCCAAGTGGCGAG. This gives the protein CASSLGGPSGE. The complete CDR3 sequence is CASSLGGPSGEQYF.

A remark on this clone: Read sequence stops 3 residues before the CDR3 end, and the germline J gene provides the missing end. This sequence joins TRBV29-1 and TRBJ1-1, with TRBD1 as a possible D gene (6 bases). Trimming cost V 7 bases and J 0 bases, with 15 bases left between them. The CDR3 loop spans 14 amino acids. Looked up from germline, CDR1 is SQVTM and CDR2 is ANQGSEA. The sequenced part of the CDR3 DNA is TGCAGCGCGCGGACAGACACAATGAACACTGAA. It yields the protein CSARTDTMNTE. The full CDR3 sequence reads CSARTDTMNTEAFF.

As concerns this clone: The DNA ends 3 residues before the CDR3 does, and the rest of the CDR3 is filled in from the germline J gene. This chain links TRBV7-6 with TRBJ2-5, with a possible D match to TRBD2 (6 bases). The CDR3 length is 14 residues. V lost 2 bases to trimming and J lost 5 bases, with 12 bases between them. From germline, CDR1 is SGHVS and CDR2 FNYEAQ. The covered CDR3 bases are TGTGCCAGCAGCTTATTCGGGGAGGCTGAGACC. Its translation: CASSLFGEAET. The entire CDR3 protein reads CASSLFGEAETQYF. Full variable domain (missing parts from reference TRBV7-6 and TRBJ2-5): GAGVSQSPRYKVTKRGQDVALRCDPISGHVSLYWYRQALGQGPEFLTYFNYEAQQDKSGLPNDRFSAERPEGSISTLTIQRTEQRDSAMYRCASSLFGEAETQYFGPGTRLLVL.

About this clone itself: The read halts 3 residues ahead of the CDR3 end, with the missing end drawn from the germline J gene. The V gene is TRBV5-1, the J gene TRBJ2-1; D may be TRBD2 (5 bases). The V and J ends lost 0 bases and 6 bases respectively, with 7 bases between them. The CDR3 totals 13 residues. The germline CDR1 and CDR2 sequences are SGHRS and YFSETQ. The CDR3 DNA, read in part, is TGCGCCAGCAGCTTGGAACTAGGCAATGAG. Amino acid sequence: CASSLELGNE. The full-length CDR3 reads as CASSLELGNEQFF. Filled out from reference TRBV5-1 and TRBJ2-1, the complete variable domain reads KAGVTQTPRYLIKTRGQQVTLSCSPISGHRSVSWYQQTPGQGLQFLFEYFSETQRNKGNFPGRFSGRQFSNSRSEMNVSTLELGDSALYLCASSLELGNEQFFGPGTRLTVL.

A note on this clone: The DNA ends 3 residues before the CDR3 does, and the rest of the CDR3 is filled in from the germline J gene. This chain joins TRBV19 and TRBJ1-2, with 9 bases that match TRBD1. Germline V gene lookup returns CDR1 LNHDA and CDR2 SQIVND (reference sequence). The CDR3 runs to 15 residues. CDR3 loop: CASSILGDREYGYTF. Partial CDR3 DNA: TGTGCCAGTAGTATCCTTGGGGACAGGGAATACGGC.

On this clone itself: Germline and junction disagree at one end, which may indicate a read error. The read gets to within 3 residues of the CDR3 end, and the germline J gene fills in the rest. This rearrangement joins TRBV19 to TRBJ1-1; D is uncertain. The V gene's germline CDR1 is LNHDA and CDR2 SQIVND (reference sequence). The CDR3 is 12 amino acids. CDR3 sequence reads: CASSIQNAEAFF. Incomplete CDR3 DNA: TGTGCCAGTAGTATCCAGAACGCTGAA.

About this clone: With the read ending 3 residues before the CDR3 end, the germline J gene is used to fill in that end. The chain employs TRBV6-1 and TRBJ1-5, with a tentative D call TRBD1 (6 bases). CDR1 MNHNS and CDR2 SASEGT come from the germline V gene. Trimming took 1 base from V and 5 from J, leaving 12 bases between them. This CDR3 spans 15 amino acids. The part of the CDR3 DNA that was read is TGTGCCAGCAGTGAAGATACAGGGACCTATCAGCCC. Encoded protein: CASSEDTGTYQP. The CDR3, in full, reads CASSEDTGTYQPQHF.

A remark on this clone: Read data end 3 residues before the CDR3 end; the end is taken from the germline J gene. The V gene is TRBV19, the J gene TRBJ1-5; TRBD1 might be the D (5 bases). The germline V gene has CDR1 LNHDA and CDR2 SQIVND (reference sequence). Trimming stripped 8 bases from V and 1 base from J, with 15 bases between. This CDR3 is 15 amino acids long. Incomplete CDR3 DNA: TGTGCCAGTGCCGGTAGGGGCGCGAGCAATCAGCCC. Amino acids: CASAGRGASNQP. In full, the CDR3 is CASAGRGASNQPQHF.

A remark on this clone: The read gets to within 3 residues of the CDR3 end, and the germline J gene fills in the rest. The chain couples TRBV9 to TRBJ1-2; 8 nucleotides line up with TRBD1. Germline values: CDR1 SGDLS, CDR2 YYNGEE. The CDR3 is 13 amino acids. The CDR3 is CASSVQGAGGYTF. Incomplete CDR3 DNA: TGTGCCAGCAGCGTACAGGGGGCAGGAGGC.

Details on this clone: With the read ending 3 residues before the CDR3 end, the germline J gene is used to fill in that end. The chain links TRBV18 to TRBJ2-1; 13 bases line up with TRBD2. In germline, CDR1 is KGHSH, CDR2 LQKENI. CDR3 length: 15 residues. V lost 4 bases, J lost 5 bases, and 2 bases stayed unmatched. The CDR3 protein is CASSLGLAGNNEQFF. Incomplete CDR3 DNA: TGTGCCAGCTCACTGGGACTAGCGGGAAACAATGAG. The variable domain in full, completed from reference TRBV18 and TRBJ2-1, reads NAGVMQNPRHLVRRRGQEARLRCSPMKGHSHVYWYRQLPEEGLKFMVYLQKENIIDESGMPKERFSAEFPKEGPSILRIQQVVRGDSAAYFCASSLGLAGNNEQFFGPGTRLTVL.

The sequenced CDR3 bases are TGCGCCAGCAGTCACCGACTAGCGGGGCCCCAAGAGACC. Translated: CASSHRLAGPQET. The full CDR3 is CASSHRLAGPQETQYF. The rearrangement uses TRBV23-1 and TRBJ2-5; the match to TRBD2 covers 11 bases. The read ends 3 residues shy of where the CDR3 ends; the end is completed using the germline J gene. TRBV23-1 is noted as an ORF with a role that remains uncertain. The CDR3 sequence is 16 residues long. Losses at the gene ends were 3 bases for V and 1 base for J; bases not matched to a gene: 4.

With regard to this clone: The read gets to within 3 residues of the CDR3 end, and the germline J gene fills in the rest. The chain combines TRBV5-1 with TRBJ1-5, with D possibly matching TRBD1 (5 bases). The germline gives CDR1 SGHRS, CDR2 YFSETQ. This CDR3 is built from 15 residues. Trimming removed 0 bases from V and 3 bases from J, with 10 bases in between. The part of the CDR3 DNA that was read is TGCGCCAGCAGCTTGGCAGGGACTGACAATCAGCCC. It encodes CASSLAGTDNQP. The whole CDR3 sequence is CASSLAGTDNQPQHF.

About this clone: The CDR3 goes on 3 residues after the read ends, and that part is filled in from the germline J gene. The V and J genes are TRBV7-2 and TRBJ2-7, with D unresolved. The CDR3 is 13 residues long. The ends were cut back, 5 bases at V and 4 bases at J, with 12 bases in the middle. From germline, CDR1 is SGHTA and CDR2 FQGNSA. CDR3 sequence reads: CASSLGLRYEQYF. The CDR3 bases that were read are TGTGCCAGCAGCCTCGGTCTTCGTTACGAG.

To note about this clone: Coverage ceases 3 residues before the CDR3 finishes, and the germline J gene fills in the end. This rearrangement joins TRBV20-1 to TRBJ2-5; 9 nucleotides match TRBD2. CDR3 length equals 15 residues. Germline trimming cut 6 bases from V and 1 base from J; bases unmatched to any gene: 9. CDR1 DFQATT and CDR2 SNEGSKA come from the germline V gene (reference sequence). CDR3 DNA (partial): TGCAGTGCCCCAAATAGCGGGAGCCTCCAAGAGACC. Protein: CSAPNSGSLQET. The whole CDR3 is CSAPNSGSLQETQYF.

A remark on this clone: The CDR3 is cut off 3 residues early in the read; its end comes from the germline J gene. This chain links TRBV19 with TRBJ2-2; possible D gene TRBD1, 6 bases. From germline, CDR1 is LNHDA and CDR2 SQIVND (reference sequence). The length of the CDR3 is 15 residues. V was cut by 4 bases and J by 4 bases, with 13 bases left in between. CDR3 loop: CASSTQGLGTGELFF. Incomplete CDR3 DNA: TGTGCCAGTAGTACCCAGGGGCTTGGCACCGGGGAG.

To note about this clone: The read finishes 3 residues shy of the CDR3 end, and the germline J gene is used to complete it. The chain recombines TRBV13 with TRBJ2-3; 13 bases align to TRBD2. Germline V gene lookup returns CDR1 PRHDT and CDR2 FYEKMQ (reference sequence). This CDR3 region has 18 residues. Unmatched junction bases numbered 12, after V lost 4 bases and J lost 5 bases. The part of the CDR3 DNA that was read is TGTGCCAGCAGCTCCCGAAATGGACTAGCGGGGGCGCTAGATACG. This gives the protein CASSSRNGLAGALDT. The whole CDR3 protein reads CASSSRNGLAGALDTQYF.

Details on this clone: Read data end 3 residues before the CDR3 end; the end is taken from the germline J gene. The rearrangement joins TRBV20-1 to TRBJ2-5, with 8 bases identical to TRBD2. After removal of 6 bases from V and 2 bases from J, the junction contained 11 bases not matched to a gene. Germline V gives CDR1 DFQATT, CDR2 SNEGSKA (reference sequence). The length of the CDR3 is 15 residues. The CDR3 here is CSARRSAGAQETQYF. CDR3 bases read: TGCAGTGCCAGGCGGTCAGCGGGGGCTCAAGAGACC.

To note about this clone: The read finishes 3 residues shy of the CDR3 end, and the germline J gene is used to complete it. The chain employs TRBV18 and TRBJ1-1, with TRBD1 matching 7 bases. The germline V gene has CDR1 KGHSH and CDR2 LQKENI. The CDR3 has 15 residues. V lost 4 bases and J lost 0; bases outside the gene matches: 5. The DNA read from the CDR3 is TGTGCCAGCTCACTACAAACAGGGGTGAACACTGAA. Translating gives CASSLQTGVNTE. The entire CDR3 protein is CASSLQTGVNTEAFF. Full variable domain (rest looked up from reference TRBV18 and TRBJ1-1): NAGVMQNPRHLVRRRGQEARLRCSPMKGHSHVYWYRQLPEEGLKFMVYLQKENIIDESGMPKERFSAEFPKEGPSILRIQQVVRGDSAAYFCASSLQTGVNTEAFFGQGTRLTVV.

The sequenced CDR3 bases are TGTGCCAGCGGGGCCCAAGGACCCGGCGAG. Protein sequence: CASGAQGPGE. The whole CDR3 protein reads CASGAQGPGEQYF. The chain links TRBV2 to TRBJ2-7; possible D gene TRBD1, 5 bases. The CDR3 end lies 3 residues beyond the end of the read and is filled in from the germline J gene. The CDR3 extends over 13 amino acids. With 8 bases removed from V and 6 bases from J, the gap between germline ends came to 17 bases. The germline gives CDR1 SNHLY, CDR2 FYNNEI.

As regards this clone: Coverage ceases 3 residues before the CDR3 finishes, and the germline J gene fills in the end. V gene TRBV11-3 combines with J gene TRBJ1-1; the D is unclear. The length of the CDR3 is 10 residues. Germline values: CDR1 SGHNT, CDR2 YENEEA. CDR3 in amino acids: CATYASVAFF. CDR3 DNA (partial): TGTGCCACCTACGCCTCGGTA. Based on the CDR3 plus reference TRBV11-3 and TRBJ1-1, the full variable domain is EAGVVQSPRYKIIEKKQPVAFWCNPISGHNTLYWYLQNLGQGPELLIRYENEEAVDDSQLPKDRFSAERLKGVDSTLKIQPAELGDSAVYLCATYASVAFFGQGTRLTVV.

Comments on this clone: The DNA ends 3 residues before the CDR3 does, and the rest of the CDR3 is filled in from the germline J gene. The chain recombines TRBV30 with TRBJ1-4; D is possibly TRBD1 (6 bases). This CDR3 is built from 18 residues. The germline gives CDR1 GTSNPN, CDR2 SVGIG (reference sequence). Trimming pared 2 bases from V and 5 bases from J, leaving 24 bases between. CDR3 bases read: TGTGCCTGGAGTCCGCCCAGTGGGACCAGGGGACGGAATGAAAAA. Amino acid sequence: CAWSPPSGTRGRNEK. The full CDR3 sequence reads CAWSPPSGTRGRNEKLFF.

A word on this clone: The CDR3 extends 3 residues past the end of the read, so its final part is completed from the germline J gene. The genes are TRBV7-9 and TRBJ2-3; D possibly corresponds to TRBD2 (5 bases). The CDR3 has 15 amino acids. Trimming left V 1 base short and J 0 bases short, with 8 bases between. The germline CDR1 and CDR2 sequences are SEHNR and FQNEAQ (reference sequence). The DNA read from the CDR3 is TGTGCCAGCAGCTTAGTTGCGGGTAGCACAGATACG. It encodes CASSLVAGSTDT. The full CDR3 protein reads CASSLVAGSTDTQYF.

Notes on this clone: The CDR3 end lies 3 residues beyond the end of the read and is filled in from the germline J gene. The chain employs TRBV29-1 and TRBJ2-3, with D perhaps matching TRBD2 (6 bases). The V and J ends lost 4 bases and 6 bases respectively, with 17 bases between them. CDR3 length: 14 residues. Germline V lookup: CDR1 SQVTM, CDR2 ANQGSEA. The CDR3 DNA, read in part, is TGCAGCGTTGTAGGTGCGGGGTTTGGGGATACG. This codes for CSVVGAGFGDT. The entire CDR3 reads CSVVGAGFGDTQYF.

The CDR3 here is CASSIDPGSMSYEQYF. The CDR3 DNA, read in part, is TGTGCCAGTAGTATAGATCCGGGTAGCATGAGCTACGAG. This chain links TRBV19 with TRBJ2-7, with no clear D. The CDR3 goes on 3 residues after the read ends, and that part is filled in from the germline J gene. Germline-derived CDR1 and CDR2 are LNHDA and SQIVND (reference sequence). The CDR3 is 16 residues long. V lost 0 bases, J lost 3 bases, and 15 bases lay in between.